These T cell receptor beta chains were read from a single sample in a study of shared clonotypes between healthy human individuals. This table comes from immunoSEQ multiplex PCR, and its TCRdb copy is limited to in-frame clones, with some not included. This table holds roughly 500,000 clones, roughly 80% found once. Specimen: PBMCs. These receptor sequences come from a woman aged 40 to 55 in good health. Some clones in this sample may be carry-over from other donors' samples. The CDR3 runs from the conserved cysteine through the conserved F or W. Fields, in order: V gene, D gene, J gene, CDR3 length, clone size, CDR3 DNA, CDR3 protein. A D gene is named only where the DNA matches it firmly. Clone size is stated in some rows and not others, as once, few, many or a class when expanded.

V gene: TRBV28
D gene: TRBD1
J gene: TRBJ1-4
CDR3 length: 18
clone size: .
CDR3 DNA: TGTGCCAGCAGTTTAGCCAATCGTGGACAGGGTTTCCGAAAAAGGATGTTTTTT
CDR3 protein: CASSLANRGQGFRKRMFF

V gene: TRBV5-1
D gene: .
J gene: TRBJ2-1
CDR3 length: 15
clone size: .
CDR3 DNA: TGCGCCAGCAGCTTGGTAGGACAAGACTACAATGAGCAGTTCTTC
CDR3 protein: CASSLVGQDYNEQFF

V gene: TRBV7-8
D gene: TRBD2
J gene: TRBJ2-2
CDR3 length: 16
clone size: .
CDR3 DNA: TGTGCCAGCAGCCCCTGGACTAGCGGGAGAACCGGGGAGCTGTTTTTT
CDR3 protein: CASSPWTSGRTGELFF

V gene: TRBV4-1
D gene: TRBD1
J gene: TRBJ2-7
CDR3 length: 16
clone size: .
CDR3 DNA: TGCGCCAGCAGCCAGGGACAGGGGAAGATAGGCTACGAGCAGTACTTC
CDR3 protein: CASSQGQGKIGYEQYF

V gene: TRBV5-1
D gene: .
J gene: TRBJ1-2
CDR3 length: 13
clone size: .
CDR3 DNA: TGCGCCAGCAGCTTGGTAGGGCTGAGCGGCTACACCTTC
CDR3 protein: CASSLVGLSGYTF

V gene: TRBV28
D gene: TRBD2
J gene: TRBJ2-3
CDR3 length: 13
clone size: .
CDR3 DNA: TGTGCCAGCAGTTTCTTAGCGGGAGATACGCAGTATTTT
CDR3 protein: CASSFLAGDTQYF

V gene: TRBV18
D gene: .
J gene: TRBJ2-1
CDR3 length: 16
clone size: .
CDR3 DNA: TGTGCCAGCTCACCCCTGGACAGCGGGCGGGGCAATGAGCAGTTCTTC
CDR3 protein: CASSPLDSGRGNEQFF

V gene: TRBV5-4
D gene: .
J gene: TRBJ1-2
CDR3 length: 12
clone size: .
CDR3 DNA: TGTGCCAGCAGCTCAGGGACTTGGGGCTACACCTTC
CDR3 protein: CASSSGTWGYTF

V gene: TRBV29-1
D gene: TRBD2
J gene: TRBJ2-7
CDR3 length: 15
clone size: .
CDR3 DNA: TGCAGCGTTGAGGGCCTAGCGGGAGAAGTCTACGAGCAGTACTTC
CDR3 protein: CSVEGLAGEVYEQYF

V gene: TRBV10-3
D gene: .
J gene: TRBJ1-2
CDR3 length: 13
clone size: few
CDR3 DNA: TGTGCCATCAGTGATTTTGGGGGCTATGGCTACACCTTC
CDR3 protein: CAISDFGGYGYTF

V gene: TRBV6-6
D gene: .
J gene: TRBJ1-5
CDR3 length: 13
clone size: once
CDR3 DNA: TGTGCCAGCAGTCGGTATAGCAATCAGCCCCAGCATTTT
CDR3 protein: CASSRYSNQPQHF